This TCR beta chain stems from a study of blood T cell repertoires in COVID-19. Clones were read by immunoSEQ multiplex PCR, and TCRdb kept only the in-frame ones, dropping some. The sample consists of about 42,000 clones, about 81% of them appearing once. Germline CDR1 reads LNHNV; CDR2 reads YYDKDF (reference sequence). The CDR3 runs to 16 residues. V shed 1 base and J 5 bases; nucleotides not matched to a gene: 9. The sequenced material came from peripheral blood. This sequence joins TRBV15 and TRBJ1-2; 8 nucleotides align to TRBD1. The TCR comes from a human donor in a cohort sampled during active COVID-19. The DNA for the CDR3 is TGTGCCACCAGCAGAGCCGGGGCAGGGGGCGATTATGGCTACACCTTC. Amino acid sequence: CATSRAGAGGDYGYTF.